A selection of T cell receptor beta chains follows, all from one sample in a study of spatial heterogeneity in lung cancer. From the 5' RACE reads, TCRdb called clonotypes with MiXCR, one entry per CDR3 protein. The sample includes some 83,000 distinct CDR3 sequences, approximately 21% of them seen just once. The sample was PBMCs, taken at surgery. The receptor set was obtained from a male donor with early-stage non-small cell lung cancer. The conserved cysteine and the conserved F or W are not part of the CDR3 here. Size is omitted from some rows. Given values are once, few, many or a class for expanded clones.

cdr3_aa: ASQGLREAF
j_call: TRBJ1-1
v_call: TRBV6-5
clone_size: .

cdr3_aa: ASSLTSIEQF
j_call: TRBJ2-1
v_call: TRBV2
clone_size: few

cdr3_aa: AISGGLREATDTQY
j_call: TRBJ2-3
v_call: TRBV10-3
clone_size: few

cdr3_aa: ASSDSNPTQY
j_call: TRBJ2-3
v_call: TRBV6-4
clone_size: many

cdr3_aa: ASSLQGGSNQPQH
j_call: TRBJ1-5
v_call: TRBV28
clone_size: .

cdr3_aa: ASRQWGGPNSPLH
j_call: TRBJ1-6
v_call: TRBV27
clone_size: few

cdr3_aa: SFYGGSGNTIY
j_call: TRBJ1-3
v_call: TRBV29-1
clone_size: few

cdr3_aa: ASSVKTGSSEAF
j_call: TRBJ1-1
v_call: TRBV9
clone_size: .

cdr3_aa: ASSPATASSYNEQF
j_call: TRBJ2-1
v_call: TRBV18
clone_size: .

cdr3_aa: ASSGGTYGTEAF
j_call: TRBJ1-1
v_call: TRBV7-2
clone_size: few

cdr3_aa: ASSQETVGIYGYT
j_call: TRBJ1-2
v_call: TRBV4-1
clone_size: many

cdr3_aa: ASGQGAMNTEAF
j_call: TRBJ1-1
v_call: TRBV6-1
clone_size: .

cdr3_aa: SVALLGGSGEQY
j_call: TRBJ2-7
v_call: TRBV29-1
clone_size: few

cdr3_aa: ASSPPVRGGDTQY
j_call: TRBJ2-3
v_call: TRBV7-9
clone_size: many

cdr3_aa: ASNAGPAGYEQY
j_call: TRBJ2-7
v_call: TRBV6-6
clone_size: many

cdr3_aa: ASSLALGNEKLF
j_call: TRBJ1-4
v_call: TRBV7-9
clone_size: few

cdr3_aa: ASARGPAGYT
j_call: TRBJ1-2
v_call: TRBV12-5
clone_size: few

cdr3_aa: ASSAGTGLYEQY
j_call: TRBJ2-7
v_call: TRBV7-9
clone_size: .

cdr3_aa: ASRREFVNTEAF
j_call: TRBJ1-1
v_call: TRBV2
clone_size: .